In this sample, the clone carrying this T cell receptor (beta chain) turned up many times. As yet, its antigen is unknown. Construction of the TCR beta libraries employed iRepertoire HTBI primers in conjunction with Arm-PCR of CDR3 regions. From the multiplex PCR reads, TCRdb called clonotypes with MiXCR, one entry per CDR3 protein. The sample has about 560,000 distinct CDR3 sequences; about 15% are singletons. This sample is drawn from a study of regulatory T cells in long-lasting Graves disease. The CDR3 extends over 13 amino acids. The V gene lost 3 bases and the J gene lost 10 bases, with 13 bases spanning the gap. The V gene's germline CDR1 is MDHEN and CDR2 SYDVKM. Time point described: newly diagnosed GD, antithyroid drugs for less than 3 months. The TCR library was made from RNA extracted from PBMCs. Findings and caveats of the study: Preferential use of TRBV28, TRBJ1-2 and TRBJ2-5 was seen in persistent disease.

These sequences were also reported in another study, on T cells in Graves' hyperthyroidism and ophthalmopathy. That investigation notes: Ophthalmopathy and stable hyperthyroidism were separated by a 13 V-J model.

The sequence was collected from a man aged 18-30 years with Graves disease. The source was peripheral blood mononuclear cells (PBMCs), collected at new diagnosis, from a patient treated with antithyroid drugs. J is TRBJ2-1 and V is TRBV28; D possibly matches TRBD1 or TRBD2 (6 bases each). CDR3 residues: CASSFAGHREQFF. The CDR3, as DNA: TGTGCCAGCAGTTTTGCGGGACACCGAGAGCAGTTCTTC.